This is a list of T cell receptor beta chains from one sample in a study of shared clonotypes between healthy human individuals. Clones were read by immunoSEQ multiplex PCR, and TCRdb kept only the in-frame ones, dropping some. The data hold about 2 million clones, with about 94% observed a single time. The sequencing input was naive CD8+ T cells sorted from blood. Source of these receptors: a man younger than 35 in good health. CDR3s include the opening cysteine and the closing phenylalanine or tryptophan. The D gene is left open where the match is weak. Not every row has a clone size; where given, it reads once, few, many or a size class.

>TRBV27|NA|TRBJ2-1|NA
TGTGCCAGCAGTTTTCCTGAGCAGTTCTTC
CASSFPEQFF
>TRBV4-1|TRBD2|TRBJ2-5|NA
TGCGCCAGCAGCCTAAGACTAGCCCAAGAGACCCAGTACTTC
CASSLRLAQETQYF
>TRBV5-6|TRBD2|TRBJ2-3|NA
TGTGCCAGCAGCTTGGCGGGCGGGGGACTAAGCACAGATACGCAGTATTTT
CASSLAGGGLSTDTQYF
>TRBV2|NA|TRBJ2-2|NA
TGTGCCAGCAGTGGTATACGACGTCCGAACACCGGGGAGCTGTTTTTT
CASSGIRRPNTGELFF
>TRBV12-2|NA|TRBJ1-6|few
TGTGCAAGTCGCTTCGGGACCCCGGAGGATTCACCCCTCCACTTT
CASRFGTPEDSPLHF
>TRBV10-3|TRBD2|TRBJ2-5|NA
TGTGCCATCTCTAGCGGGGGGCCGGGAGAGACCCAGTACTTC
CAISSGGPGETQYF
>TRBV28|TRBD2|TRBJ2-2|NA
TGTGCCAGCAGTTTATTGGCGGGAGGGTACACCGGGGAGCTGTTTTTT
CASSLLAGGYTGELFF
>TRBV7-2|TRBD1|TRBJ2-3|NA
TGTGCCAGCAGCTCCGGACAGGGTAGGACAGATACGCAGTATTTT
CASSSGQGRTDTQYF
>TRBV5-6|NA|TRBJ2-2|NA
TGTGCCAGCAGCCAAACGTGGCCCGGGGAGCTGTTTTTT
CASSQTWPGELFF
>TRBV10-2|TRBD1|TRBJ2-3|NA
TGCGCCAGCAGTGAGGACAGGGTCACAGATACGCAGTATTTT
CASSEDRVTDTQYF
>TRBV5-1|TRBD2|TRBJ2-1|NA
TGCGCCAGCAGCTCTCCCCCAGCGGGGTACAATGAGCAGTTCTTC
CASSSPPAGYNEQFF
>TRBV5-4|TRBD1|TRBJ2-7|once
TGTGCCAGCAGCACGGGACAGTACTACGAGCAGTACTTC
CASSTGQYYEQYF
>TRBV2|NA|TRBJ2-7|NA
TGTGCCAGCAGCACAACCAAGAGCTCCTACGAGCAGTACTTC
CASSTTKSSYEQYF
>TRBV27|NA|TRBJ2-7|NA
TGTGCCAGCAGTTTTCTGGCAGGGGGGTACGAGCAGTACTTC
CASSFLAGGYEQYF
>TRBV7-2|NA|TRBJ2-6|NA
TGTGCCAGCAGCATACGCTCGAGACGACAAAGTCGGGCCAACGTCCTGACTTTC
CASSIRSRRQSRANVLTF
>TRBV5-5|TRBD2|TRBJ2-1|NA
TGTGCCAGCAGCTTCAGCGGGGACTCCTACAATGAGCAGTTCTTC
CASSFSGDSYNEQFF
>TRBV29-1|TRBD1|TRBJ1-1|NA
TGCAGCCCCTCCCGGGACAGGGGGCAGGACACTGAAGCTTTCTTT
CSPSRDRGQDTEAFF
>TRBV27|NA|TRBJ2-5|NA
TGTGCCAGCAGTTTAGGTGTGACGGAGACCCAGTACTTC
CASSLGVTETQYF
>TRBV4-1|TRBD1|TRBJ1-2|NA
TGCGCCAGCAGCCAAGGGATACAGGGGGGGCATGGCTACACCTTC
CASSQGIQGGHGYTF
>TRBV4-1|TRBD2|TRBJ2-7|NA
TGCGCCAGCAGCCCCCGGACTAGCGGGATGTACGAGCAGTACTTC
CASSPRTSGMYEQYF
>TRBV30|TRBD1|TRBJ1-1|NA
TGTGCCTGGACACCCGGGACAGGGGGCTATATCACTGAAGCTTTCTTT
CAWTPGTGGYITEAFF
>TRBV28|NA|TRBJ1-6|NA
TGTGCCAGCAGTTTTCTTGGACAGTATAATTCACCCCTCCACTTT
CASSFLGQYNSPLHF